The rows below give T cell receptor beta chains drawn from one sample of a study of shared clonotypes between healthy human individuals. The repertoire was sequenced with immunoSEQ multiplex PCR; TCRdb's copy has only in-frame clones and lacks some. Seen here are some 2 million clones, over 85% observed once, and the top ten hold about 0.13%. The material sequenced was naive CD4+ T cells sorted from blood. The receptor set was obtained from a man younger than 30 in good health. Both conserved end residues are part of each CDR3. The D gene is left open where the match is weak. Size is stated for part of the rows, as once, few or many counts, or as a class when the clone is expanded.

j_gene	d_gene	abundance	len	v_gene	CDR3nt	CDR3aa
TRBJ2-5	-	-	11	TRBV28	TGTGCCAGTGGTAACCGAGAGACCCAGTACTTC	CASGNRETQYF
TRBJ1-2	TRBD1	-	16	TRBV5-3	TGTGCCAGAAGCTTCCCCATGGACAGGTCTAACTATGGCTACACCTTC	CARSFPMDRSNYGYTF
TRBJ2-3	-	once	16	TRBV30	TGTGCCTGGAAACCCCGGACAGTCACTGTTCTGGATACGCAGTATTTT	CAWKPRTVTVLDTQYF
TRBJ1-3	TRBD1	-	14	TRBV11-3	TGTGCCAGCAGCTTGGGGACAGGGGCCAACACCATATATTTT	CASSLGTGANTIYF
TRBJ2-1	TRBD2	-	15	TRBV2	TGTGCCAGCAGTTTAGCGGGGGGGCCGGGCAATGAGCAGTTCTTC	CASSLAGGPGNEQFF
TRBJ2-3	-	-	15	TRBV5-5	TGTGCCAGCAGCTGGGGACGGGCGCGGACAGATACGCAGTATTTT	CASSWGRARTDTQYF
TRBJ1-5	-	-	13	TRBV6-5	TGTGCCAGCAGTTACTCGTCAGGTCAGCCCCAGCATTTT	CASSYSSGQPQHF
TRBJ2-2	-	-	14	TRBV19	TGTGCCAGTAGTGTCCGAAAGAACACCGGGGAGCTGTTTTTT	CASSVRKNTGELFF
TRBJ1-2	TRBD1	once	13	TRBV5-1	TGCGCCAGCAGCTTCGGGACAGGGGTCGGCTACACCTTC	CASSFGTGVGYTF
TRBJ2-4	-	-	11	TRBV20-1	TGCAGCGTTAAACTGGGGAACATTCAGTACTTC	CSVKLGNIQYF
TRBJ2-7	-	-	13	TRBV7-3	TGTGCCAGCAGTTCTACACCGGGAGACGAGCAGTACTTC	CASSSTPGDEQYF
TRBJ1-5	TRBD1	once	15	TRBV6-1	TGTGCCAGCAGTGATTTGGACAGGGTGAATCAGCCCCAGCATTTT	CASSDLDRVNQPQHF
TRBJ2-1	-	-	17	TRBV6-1	TGTGCCAGCAGTGGTGGGGGGGCAGGGCTCTCCTACAATGAGCAGTTCTTC	CASSGGGAGLSYNEQFF
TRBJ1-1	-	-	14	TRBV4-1	TGCGCCAGCAGCCGGTTAGGGGGGAGGACTGAAGCTTTCTTT	CASSRLGGRTEAFF
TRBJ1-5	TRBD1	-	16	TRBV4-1	TGCGCCAGCAGCCGAGCAGACAGGGATAGCAATCAGCCCCAGCATTTT	CASSRADRDSNQPQHF
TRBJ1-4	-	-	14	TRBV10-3	TGTGCCATCAGACCAGGTGCAACTAATGAAAAACTGTTTTTT	CAIRPGATNEKLFF
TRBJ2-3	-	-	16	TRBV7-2	TGTGCCAGCAGCTTAGCTGTAGCGCTGAGCACAGATACGCAGTATTTT	CASSLAVALSTDTQYF
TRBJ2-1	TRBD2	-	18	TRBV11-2	TGTGCCAGCAGCTTAGCAGGGCTAGCGGGAAGCTCCTACAATGAGCAGTTCTTC	CASSLAGLAGSSYNEQFF
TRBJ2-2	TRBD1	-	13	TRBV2	TGTGCCAGCGGGCAGGGGGCTTCCGGGGAGCTGTTTTTT	CASGQGASGELFF
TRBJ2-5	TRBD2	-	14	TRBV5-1	TGCGCCAGCAGCTTGGAGCGGGGGTTAGAGACCCAGTACTTC	CASSLERGLETQYF
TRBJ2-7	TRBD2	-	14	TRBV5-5	TGTGCCAGCACCGGGACTAGCGGGGTTTACGAGCAGTACTTC	CASTGTSGVYEQYF
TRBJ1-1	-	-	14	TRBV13	TGTGCCAGCAGCTTCGGACACGCGAACACTGAAGCTTTCTTT	CASSFGHANTEAFF
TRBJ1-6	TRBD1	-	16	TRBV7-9	TGTGCCAGCAGCAACACGGGACAGGGGAGGAATTCACCCCTCCACTTT	CASSNTGQGRNSPLHF
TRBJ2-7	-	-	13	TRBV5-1	TGCGCCAGCAGCTTGGCCGGGGTCTACGAGCAGTACTTC	CASSLAGVYEQYF
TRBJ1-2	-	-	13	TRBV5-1	TGCGCCAGCAGCTTCGGGACAAACTATGGCTACACCTTC	CASSFGTNYGYTF
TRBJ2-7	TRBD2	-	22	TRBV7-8	TGTGCCAGCAGCTATAGGACTAGCGGGAGTGGGTCAGTTTTCGGGTGGGCCTACGAGCAGTACTTC	CASSYRTSGSGSVFGWAYEQYF
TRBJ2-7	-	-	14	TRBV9	TGTGCCAGCAGCGTAGGAGGCGGAACCTTGGAGCAGTACTTC	CASSVGGGTLEQYF
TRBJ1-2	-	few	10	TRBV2	TGTGCCAGCGAGGACTATGGCTACACCTTC	CASEDYGYTF
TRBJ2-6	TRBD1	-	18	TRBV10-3	TGTGCCATCAGTGAGTCCGGGACAGGGAATTCTGGGGCCAACGTCCTGACTTTC	CAISESGTGNSGANVLTF
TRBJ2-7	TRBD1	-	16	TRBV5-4	TGTGCCAGCAGCTTCAGGACAGGGATACTGGGTGACGAGCAGTACTTC	CASSFRTGILGDEQYF
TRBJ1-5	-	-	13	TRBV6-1	TGTGCCAGCACAGGCAGGAGCAATCAGCCCCAGCATTTT	CASTGRSNQPQHF
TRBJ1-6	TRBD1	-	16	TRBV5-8	TGTGCCTCCCAACTCGGGACAGGGGCCAATAATTCACCCCTCCACTTT	CASQLGTGANNSPLHF
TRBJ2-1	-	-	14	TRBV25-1	TGTGCCAGCAGTGAACCCGGCTCCTACAATGAGCAGTTCTTC	CASSEPGSYNEQFF
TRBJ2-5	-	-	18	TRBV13	TGTGCCAGCAGCTTAGGTTCTCTTACGAGTCCCTCAGGGGAGACCCAGTACTTC	CASSLGSLTSPSGETQYF
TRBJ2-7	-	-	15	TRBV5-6	TGTGCCAGCAGCTTGGGGGGAGTTCTGTCCTACGAGCAGTACTTC	CASSLGGVLSYEQYF
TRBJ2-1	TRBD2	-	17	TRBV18	TGTGCCAGCCGGGGACTAGCGGGAGGGATCTCCTACAATGAGCAGTTCTTC	CASRGLAGGISYNEQFF
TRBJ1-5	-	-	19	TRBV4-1	TGCGCCAGCAGCCAAGTCGGCAGGGCCGGGGTTGTGGGAAATCAGCCCCAGCATTTT	CASSQVGRAGVVGNQPQHF
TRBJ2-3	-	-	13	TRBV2	TGTGCCAGCACCAACGACATTTTAGATACGCAGTATTTT	CASTNDILDTQYF
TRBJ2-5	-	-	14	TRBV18	TGTGCCAGCTCACCTGTCGACGGGGGAGAGACCCAGTACTTC	CASSPVDGGETQYF
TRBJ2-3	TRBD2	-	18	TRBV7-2	TGTGCCAGCAGCTTAGAACTAGCGGTCTCACGGGACCCAGATACGCAGTATTTT	CASSLELAVSRDPDTQYF
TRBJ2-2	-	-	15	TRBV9	TGTGCCAGCAGCGCCGGGACGTTTAACACCGGGGAGCTGTTTTTT	CASSAGTFNTGELFF